The 10 T cell receptor beta chains presented below share a single source sample, sequenced in a study of T cells after posttransplantation cyclophosphamide (dated by TCRdb to the mid-2010s). Interpreted using the paper, the treatment or condition label stands for: high-dose cyclophosphamide on days +3 and +4 as single-agent GVHD prophylaxis. Patients in the PTCy group got busulfan and fludarabine conditioning, a marrow graft from a related or unrelated donor, and cyclophosphamide on days +3 and +4. Libraries were built with the immunoSEQ multiplex PCR assay. TCRdb holds this immuneACCESS table with in-frame rearrangements only. Some clones are missing; in checked studies, unresolved V genes explain under half, and the rest has no known cause. The table notes about 25,000 clones here, none of them singletons. Of the sample, 1.8% falls within the top ten clones. The specimen comprised PBMCs, sampled after allogeneic stem cell transplant with posttransplant cyclophosphamide. Every receptor here comes from a male patient aged 18 to 29 who received an allogeneic stem cell transplant from a related donor, was CMV-positive, and had no GVHD. Some T cells seen after a transplant may have their origin in the graft donor.

This clone was detected ten times or more. The CDR3 here is CASSEGSTDTQYF. The CDR3 coding sequence is TGTGCCAGCAGTGAGGGCAGCACAGATACGCAGTATTTT. This sequence joins TRBV25-1 and TRBJ2-3; D gene ambiguous. The V end lost 3 bases, the J end lost 0 bases, and 4 bases lay between the germline ends. Germline V gives CDR1 MGHDK, CDR2 SYGVNS. CDR3 size: 13 residues.

This clone was detected many times. This rearrangement joins TRBV9 to TRBJ2-3; D remains ambiguous. Germline V gene data show CDR1 as SGDLS and CDR2 as YYNGEE. Trimming took 3 bases from V and 3 from J, leaving 5 bases between them. The CDR3 is 12 amino acids. CDR3 DNA: TGTGCCAGCAGCGGTTCTACAGATACGCAGTATTTT. Translating it yields CASSGSTDTQYF.

This clone was seen many times. The chain carries TRBV7-2 and TRBJ2-1, with 10 bases aligning to TRBD2. The CDR3 sequence is 15 residues long. With 8 bases clipped from V and 7 bases from J, the junction kept 11 bases outside the gene matches. Germline CDR1 reads SGHTA; CDR2 reads FQGNSA. CDR3 nucleotides: TGTGCCAGCTCCCGTTCAGGTAGCGGGGGGAATGAGCAGTTCTTC. Encoded protein: CASSRSGSGGNEQFF. The full variable domain, rest sourced from reference TRBV7-2 and TRBJ2-1, is GAGVSQSPSNKVTEKGKDVELRCDPISGHTALYWYRQSLGQGLEFLIYFQGNSAPDKSGLPSDRFSAERTGGSVSTLTIQRTQQEDSAVYLCASSRSGSGGNEQFFGPGTRLTVL.

This clone was found many times. This chain links TRBV11-2 with TRBJ2-7; TRBD1 matches 8 bases. Germline V gene lookup returns CDR1 SGHAT and CDR2 FQNNGV. This CDR3 comprises 12 residues. J gave up 6 bases and V 8 bases, and 6 bases lay outside the gene matches. The CDR3 DNA sequence: TGTGCCAGCGGCCAGGGGGCTTTCGAGCAGTACTTC. As protein: CASGQGAFEQYF.

This clone was detected only a few times. The genes are TRBV4-2 and TRBJ2-5, with 7 bases aligning to TRBD1. The J call is uncertain, as TRBJ2-7 better fits the DNA end. The CDR3 sequence is 16 residues long. CDR1 is LGHNA, CDR2 YNFKEQ, per germline. CDR3 bases: TGTGCCAGCAGCCAAGATGGCACAGGGGTCTCGCGCGAGCAGTACTTC. Amino acids: CASSQDGTGVSREQYF.

This clone was seen at least ten times. The chain is built from TRBV18 and TRBJ2-3, with 9 bases that match TRBD2. Germline V lookup: CDR1 KGHSH, CDR2 LQKENI. The CDR3 totals 15 residues. V shed 2 bases, J shed 4 bases, and the junction held 4 bases outside the gene matches. CDR3 nucleotide sequence: TGTGCCAGCTCACCAGCGGGGGGGAGGTCAGATACGCAGTATTTT. Its translation is CASSPAGGRSDTQYF.

Ten or more counts support this clone. The V call is TRBV7-9, the J call TRBJ1-5; D perhaps matches TRBD1 (5 bases). The CDR3 loop spans 14 amino acids. V was shortened by 6 bases and J by 4 bases, with 13 bases between the two germline ends. The germline gives CDR1 SEHNR, CDR2 FQNEAQ (reference sequence). CDR3 region: CASSQTGPNQPQHF. Here the CDR3 DNA reads TGTGCCAGCAGTCAAACAGGCCCGAATCAGCCCCAGCATTTT.

This clone was found many times. This chain uses TRBV19 with TRBJ1-1; D is possibly TRBD1 (6 bases). With 7 bases removed from V and 7 bases from J, the gap between germline ends came to 16 bases. CDR3 length: 13 residues. The germline CDR1 and CDR2 sequences are LNHDA and SQIVND (reference sequence). The CDR3, as DNA: TGTGCCAGTAAGGGGGTCGACCGGGGTGAAGCTTTCTTT. This translates into CASKGVDRGEAFF.

This clone has at least ten counts. The V gene is TRBV7-2, the J gene TRBJ1-1, with TRBD1 matching over 7 bases. V was pared by 5 bases and J by 0 bases, with 9 bases of the junction left unmatched. CDR1 is SGHTA, CDR2 FQGNSA, per germline. CDR3 length: 16 amino acids. The CDR3 sequence: CASSPRTGLMNTEAFF. The CDR3 nucleotides read TGTGCCAGCAGCCCTAGGACAGGTCTCATGAACACTGAAGCTTTCTTT.

This clone has ten or more counts. V gene TRBV2 combines with J gene TRBJ1-3, with 7 bases aligning to TRBD1. The CDR3 consists of 14 residues. CDR1 is SNHLY and CDR2 is FYNNEI in the germline V gene. V trimming: 6 bases; J trimming: 4 bases; junction bases outside the gene matches: 6. The CDR3 sequence: CASSDRVGGNTIYF. CDR3 in DNA: TGTGCCAGCAGCGACAGGGTTGGGGGAAACACCATATATTTT.